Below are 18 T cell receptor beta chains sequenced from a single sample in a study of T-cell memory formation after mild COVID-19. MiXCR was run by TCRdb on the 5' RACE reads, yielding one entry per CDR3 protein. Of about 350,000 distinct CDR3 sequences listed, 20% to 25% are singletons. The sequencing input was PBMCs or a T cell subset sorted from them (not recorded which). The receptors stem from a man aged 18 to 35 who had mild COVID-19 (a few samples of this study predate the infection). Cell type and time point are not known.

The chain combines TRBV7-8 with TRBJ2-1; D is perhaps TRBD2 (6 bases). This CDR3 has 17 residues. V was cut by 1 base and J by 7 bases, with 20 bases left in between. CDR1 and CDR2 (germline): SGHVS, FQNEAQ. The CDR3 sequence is CASSLGITSSRINEQFF. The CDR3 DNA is TGTGCCAGCAGCTTAGGTATTACTAGCAGCCGAATTAATGAGCAGTTCTTC. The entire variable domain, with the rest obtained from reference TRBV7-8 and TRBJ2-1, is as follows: GAGVSQSPRYKVAKRGQDVALRCDPISGHVSLFWYQQALGQGPEFLTYFQNEAQLDKSGLPSDRFFAERPEGSVSTLKIQRTQQEDSAVYLCASSLGITSSRINEQFFGPGTRLTVL.

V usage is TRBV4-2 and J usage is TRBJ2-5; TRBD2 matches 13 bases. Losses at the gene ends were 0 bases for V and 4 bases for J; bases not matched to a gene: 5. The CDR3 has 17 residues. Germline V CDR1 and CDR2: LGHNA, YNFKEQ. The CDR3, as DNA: TGTGCCAGCAGCCAAGATGAGGGACTAGCGGGGTTAGAGACCCAGTACTTC. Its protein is CASSQDEGLAGLETQYF.

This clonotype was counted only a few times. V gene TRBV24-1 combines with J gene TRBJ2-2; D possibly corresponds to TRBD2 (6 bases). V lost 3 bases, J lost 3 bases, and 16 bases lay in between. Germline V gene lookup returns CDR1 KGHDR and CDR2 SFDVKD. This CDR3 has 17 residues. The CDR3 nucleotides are TGTGCCACCAGTGATCGTAGGGCGGGGCTTGACACCGGGGAGCTGTTTTTT. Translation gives CATSDRRAGLDTGELFF.

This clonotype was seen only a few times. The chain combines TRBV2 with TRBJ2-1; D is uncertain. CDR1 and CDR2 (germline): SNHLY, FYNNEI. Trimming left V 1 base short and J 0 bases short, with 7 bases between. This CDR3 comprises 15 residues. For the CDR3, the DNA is TGTGCCAGCAGTGAAGGGCATTTCTCCTACAATGAGCAGTTCTTC. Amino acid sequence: CASSEGHFSYNEQFF.

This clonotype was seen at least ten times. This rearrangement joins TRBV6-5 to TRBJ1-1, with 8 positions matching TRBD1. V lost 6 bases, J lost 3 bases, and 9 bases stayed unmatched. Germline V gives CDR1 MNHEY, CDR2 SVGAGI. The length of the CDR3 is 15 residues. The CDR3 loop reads CASSWRTGGHTEAFF. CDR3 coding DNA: TGTGCCAGCAGCTGGCGAACAGGGGGGCACACTGAAGCTTTCTTT.

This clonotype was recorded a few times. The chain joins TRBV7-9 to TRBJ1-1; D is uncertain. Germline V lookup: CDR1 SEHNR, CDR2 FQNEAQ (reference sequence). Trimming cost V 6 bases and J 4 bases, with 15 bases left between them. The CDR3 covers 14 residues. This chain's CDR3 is CASRQEKGSTEAFF. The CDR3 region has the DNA TGTGCCAGCAGGCAAGAGAAAGGAAGCACTGAAGCTTTCTTT. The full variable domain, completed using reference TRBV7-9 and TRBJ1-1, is DTGVSQNPRHKITKRGQNVTFRCDPISEHNRLYWYRQTLGQGPEFLTYFQNEAQLEKSRLLSDRFSAERPKGSFSTLEIQRTEQGDSAMYLCASRQEKGSTEAFFGQGTRLTVV.

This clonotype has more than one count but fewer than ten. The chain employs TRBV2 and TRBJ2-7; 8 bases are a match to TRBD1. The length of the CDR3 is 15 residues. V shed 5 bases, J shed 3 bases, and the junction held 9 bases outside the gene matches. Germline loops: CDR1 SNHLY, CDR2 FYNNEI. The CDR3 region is CASSSNRGSFYEQYF. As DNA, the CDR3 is TGTGCCAGCAGTTCTAACAGGGGGTCTTTCTACGAGCAGTACTTC. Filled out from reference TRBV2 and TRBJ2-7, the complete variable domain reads EPEVTQTPSHQVTQMGQEVILRCVPISNHLYFYWYRQILGQKVEFLVSFYNNEISEKSEIFDDQFSVERPDGSNFTLKIRSTKLEDSAMYFCASSSNRGSFYEQYFGPGTRLTVT.

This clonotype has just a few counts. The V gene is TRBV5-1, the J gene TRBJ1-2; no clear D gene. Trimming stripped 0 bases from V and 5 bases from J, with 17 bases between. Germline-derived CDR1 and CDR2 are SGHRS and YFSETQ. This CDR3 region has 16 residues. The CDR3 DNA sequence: TGCGCCAGCAGCTTGGCCTTAGGGTTGCGGAGATATGGCTACACCTTC. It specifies CASSLALGLRRYGYTF.

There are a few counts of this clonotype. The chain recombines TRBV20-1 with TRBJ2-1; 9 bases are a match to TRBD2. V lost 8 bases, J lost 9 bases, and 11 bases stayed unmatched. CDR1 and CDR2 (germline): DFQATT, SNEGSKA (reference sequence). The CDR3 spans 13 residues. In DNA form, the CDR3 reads TGCAGTCTCCTACGCGGGGGGGCCGGTGAGCAGTTCTTC. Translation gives CSLLRGGAGEQFF.

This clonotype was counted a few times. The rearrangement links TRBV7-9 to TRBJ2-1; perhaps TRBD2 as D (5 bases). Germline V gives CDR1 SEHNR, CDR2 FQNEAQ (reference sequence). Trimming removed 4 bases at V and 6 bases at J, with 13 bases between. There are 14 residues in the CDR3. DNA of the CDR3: TGTGCCAGCAGCTCCACTACCGGACTCAATGAGCAGTTCTTC. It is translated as CASSSTTGLNEQFF.

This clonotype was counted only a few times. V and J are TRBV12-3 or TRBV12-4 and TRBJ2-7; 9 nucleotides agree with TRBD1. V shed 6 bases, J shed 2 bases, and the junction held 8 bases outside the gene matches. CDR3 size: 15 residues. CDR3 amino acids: CASSLGQGSPYEQYF. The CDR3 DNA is TGTGCCAGCAGCTTGGGACAGGGTTCACCCTACGAGCAGTACTTC.

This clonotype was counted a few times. The CDR3 loop is CASSYRGGYTF. As DNA, the CDR3 is TGTGCCAGCAGTTACAGGGGTGGCTACACCTTC. This chain connects TRBV6-5 to TRBJ1-2; a weak D match, TRBD1 (5 bases). CDR3 size: 11 residues. Germline V gene sequence: CDR1 MNHEY, CDR2 SVGAGI. Trimming took off 2 bases at V and 7 bases at J, with 5 bases between the two ends.

The CDR3 loop reads CASSRSSGAYNEQFF. CDR3 nucleotides: TGTGCCAGCAGCCGATCGAGCGGGGCCTACAATGAGCAGTTCTTC. V gene TRBV7-2 combines with J gene TRBJ2-1; 7 bases are a match to TRBD2. The CDR3 covers 15 residues. The germline CDR1 and CDR2 sequences are SGHTA and FQGNSA. V trimming: 5 bases; J trimming: 2 bases; junction bases outside the gene matches: 6.

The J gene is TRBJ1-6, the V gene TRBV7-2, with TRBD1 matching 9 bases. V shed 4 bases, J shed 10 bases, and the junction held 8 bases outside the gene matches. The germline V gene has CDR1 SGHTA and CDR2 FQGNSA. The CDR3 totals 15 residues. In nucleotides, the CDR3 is TGTGCCAGCAGCTCCCCGACAGGGGGAGCGTCACCCCTCCACTTT. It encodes CASSSPTGGASPLHF.

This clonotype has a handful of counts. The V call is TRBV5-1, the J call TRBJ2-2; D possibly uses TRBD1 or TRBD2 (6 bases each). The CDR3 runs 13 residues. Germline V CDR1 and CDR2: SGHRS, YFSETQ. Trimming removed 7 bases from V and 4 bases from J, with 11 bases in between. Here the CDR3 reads CASCEGGTGELFF. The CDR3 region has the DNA TGCGCCAGCTGTGAGGGGGGCACCGGGGAGCTGTTTTTT.

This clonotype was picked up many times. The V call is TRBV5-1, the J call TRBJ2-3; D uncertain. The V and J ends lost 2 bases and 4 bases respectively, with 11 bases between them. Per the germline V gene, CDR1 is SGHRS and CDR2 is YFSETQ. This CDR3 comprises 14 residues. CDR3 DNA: TGCGCCAGCAGCTTCGGTGAATCGGCAGATACGCAGTATTTT. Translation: CASSFGESADTQYF.

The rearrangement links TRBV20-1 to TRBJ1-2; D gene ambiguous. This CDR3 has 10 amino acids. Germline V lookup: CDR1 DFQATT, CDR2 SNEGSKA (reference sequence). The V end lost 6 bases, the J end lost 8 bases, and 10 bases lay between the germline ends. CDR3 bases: TGCAGTGCAATAATGGGGGGCTACACCTTC. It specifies CSAIMGGYTF.

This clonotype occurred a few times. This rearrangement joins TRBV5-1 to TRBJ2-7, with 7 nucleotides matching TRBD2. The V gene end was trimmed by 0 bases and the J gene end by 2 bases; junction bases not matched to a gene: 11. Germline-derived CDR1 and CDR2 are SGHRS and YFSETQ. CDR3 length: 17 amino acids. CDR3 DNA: TGCGCCAGCAGCTTGGATCGAATTGGCGGGGGTGCCTACGAGCAGTACTTC. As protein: CASSLDRIGGGAYEQYF.